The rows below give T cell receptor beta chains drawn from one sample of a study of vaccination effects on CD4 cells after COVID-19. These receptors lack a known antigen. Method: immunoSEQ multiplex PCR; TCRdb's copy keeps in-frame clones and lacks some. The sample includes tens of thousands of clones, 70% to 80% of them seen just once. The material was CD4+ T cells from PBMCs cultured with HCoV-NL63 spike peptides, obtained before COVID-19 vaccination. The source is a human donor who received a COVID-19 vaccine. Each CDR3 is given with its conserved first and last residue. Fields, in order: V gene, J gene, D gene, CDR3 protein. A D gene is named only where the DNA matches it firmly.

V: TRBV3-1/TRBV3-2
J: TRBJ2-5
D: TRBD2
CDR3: CASSLGLAGGTQYF

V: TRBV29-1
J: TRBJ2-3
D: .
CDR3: CSGGRNPADTQYF

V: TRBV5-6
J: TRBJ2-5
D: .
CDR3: CASSLDRQETQYF

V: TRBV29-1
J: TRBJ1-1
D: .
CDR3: CSVSGISTEAFF

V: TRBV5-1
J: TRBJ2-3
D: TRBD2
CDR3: CASSSTSGGAVDTQYF

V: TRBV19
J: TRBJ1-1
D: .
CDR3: CASSIAGGDTEAFF

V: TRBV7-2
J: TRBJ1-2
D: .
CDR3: CASSHIRTAYGYTF

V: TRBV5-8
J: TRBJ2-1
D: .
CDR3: CASPGRASANEQFF

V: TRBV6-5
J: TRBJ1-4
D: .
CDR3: CASNRDRSEKLFF

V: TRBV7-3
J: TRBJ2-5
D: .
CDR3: CASSLLGTETQYF

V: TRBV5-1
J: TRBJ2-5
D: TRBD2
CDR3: CASSRGFSTGGSEETQYF

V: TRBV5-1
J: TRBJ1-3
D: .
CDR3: CASSQHSGETGNTIYF

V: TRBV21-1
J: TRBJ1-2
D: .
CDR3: CASSKGQAALGYTF

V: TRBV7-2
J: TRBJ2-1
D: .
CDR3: CASSLKVRVNNEQFF

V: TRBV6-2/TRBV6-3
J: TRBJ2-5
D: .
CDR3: CASSLEETQYF